The entry below gives a single T cell receptor (beta chain) sequence along with its context. Sequencing libraries for TCR beta were prepared with iRepertoire HTBI primers and Arm-PCR of CDR3 regions. TCRdb analysed the multiplex PCR reads with MiXCR anew, one entry per CDR3 protein. The table records around 450,000 distinct CDR3 sequences, approximately 16% of them present only once. Time point indicated: newly diagnosed GD, antithyroid drugs for less than 3 months. From RNA extracted from PBMCs, the TCR library was made. Germline values: CDR1 PRHDT, CDR2 FYEKMQ (reference sequence). CDR3 size: 14 residues. V was shortened by 3 bases and J by 5 bases, with 13 bases between the two germline ends. This sample was included in a study of regulatory T cells in long-lasting Graves disease. This sample was shared with a second study, whose subject was T cells in Graves' hyperthyroidism and ophthalmopathy. That source reports: Patients between 18 and 65 years old had hyperthyroidism, newly diagnosed and lasting under 2 months. Each diagnosis drew on symptoms, thyroxine, TRAb, thyroid ultrasound and orbital computed tomography findings.

The material sequenced was peripheral blood mononuclear cells (PBMCs), taken at new diagnosis, from a patient treated with antithyroid drugs. V and J are TRBV13 and TRBJ2-5; a weak D match, TRBD2 (6 bases). The clonotype comes from a middle-aged woman with Graves disease. CDR3 nucleotide sequence: TGTGCCAGCAGCTTCCGGGGACTTTGGGAGACCCAGTACTTC. Amino acid sequence: CASSFRGLWETQYF. Drawing the rest from reference TRBV13 and TRBJ2-5, the complete variable domain is AAGVIQSPRHLIKEKRETATLKCYPIPRHDTVYWYQQGPGQDPQFLISFYEKMQSDKGSIPDRFSAQQFSDYHSELNMSSLELGDSALYFCASSFRGLWETQYFGPGTRLLVL.